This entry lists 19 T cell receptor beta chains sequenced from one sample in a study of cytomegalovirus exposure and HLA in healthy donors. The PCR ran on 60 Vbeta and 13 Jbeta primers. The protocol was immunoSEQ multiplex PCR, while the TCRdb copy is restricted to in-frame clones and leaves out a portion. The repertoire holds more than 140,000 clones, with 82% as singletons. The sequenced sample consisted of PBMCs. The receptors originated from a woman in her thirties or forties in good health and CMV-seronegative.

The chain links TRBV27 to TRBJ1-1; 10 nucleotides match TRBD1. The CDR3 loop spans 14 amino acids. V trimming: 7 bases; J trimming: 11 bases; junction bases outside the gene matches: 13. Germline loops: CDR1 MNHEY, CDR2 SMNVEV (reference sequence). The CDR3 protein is CASIFDRQGAGAFF. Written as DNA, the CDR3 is TGTGCCAGCATATTCGATAGACAGGGGGCGGGGGCTTTCTTT.

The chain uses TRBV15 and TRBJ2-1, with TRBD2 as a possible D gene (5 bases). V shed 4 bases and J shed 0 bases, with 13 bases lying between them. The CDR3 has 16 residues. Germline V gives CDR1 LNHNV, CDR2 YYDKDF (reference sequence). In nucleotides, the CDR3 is TGTGCCACCAGCATTTACGGGATACGCTCCTACAATGAGCAGTTCTTC. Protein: CATSIYGIRSYNEQFF.

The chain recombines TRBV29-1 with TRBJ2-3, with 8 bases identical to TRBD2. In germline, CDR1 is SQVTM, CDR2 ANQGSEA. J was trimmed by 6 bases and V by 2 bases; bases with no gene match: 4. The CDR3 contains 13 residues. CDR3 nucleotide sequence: TGCAGCGTTGAATCTCCGGGGGGGGATACGCAGTATTTT. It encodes CSVESPGGDTQYF.

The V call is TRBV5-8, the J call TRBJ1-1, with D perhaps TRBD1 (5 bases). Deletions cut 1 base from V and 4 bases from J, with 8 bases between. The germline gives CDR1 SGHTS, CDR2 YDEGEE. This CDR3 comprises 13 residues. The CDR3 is CASSLLRGTEAFF. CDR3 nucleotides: TGTGCCAGCAGCTTGCTAAGGGGCACTGAAGCTTTCTTT.

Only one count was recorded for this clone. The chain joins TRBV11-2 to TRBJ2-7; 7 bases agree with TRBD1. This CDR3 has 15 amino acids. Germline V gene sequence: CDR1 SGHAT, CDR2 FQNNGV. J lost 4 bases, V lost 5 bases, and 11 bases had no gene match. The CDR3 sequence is CASSTYRDSWYEQYF. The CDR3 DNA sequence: TGTGCCAGCAGCACGTACCGGGACAGCTGGTACGAGCAGTACTTC.

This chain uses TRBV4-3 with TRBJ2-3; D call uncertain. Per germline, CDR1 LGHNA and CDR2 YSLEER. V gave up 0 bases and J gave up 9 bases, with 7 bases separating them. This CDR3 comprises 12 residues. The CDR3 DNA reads TGCGCCAGCAGCCAAGATGGCAGGACGCAGTATTTT. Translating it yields CASSQDGRTQYF.

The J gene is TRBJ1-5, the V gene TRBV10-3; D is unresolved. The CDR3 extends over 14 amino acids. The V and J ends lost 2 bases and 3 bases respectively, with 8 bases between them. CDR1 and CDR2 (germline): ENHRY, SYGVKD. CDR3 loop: CAISEAANNQPQHF. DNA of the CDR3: TGTGCCATCAGTGAGGCGGCAAACAATCAGCCCCAGCATTTT.

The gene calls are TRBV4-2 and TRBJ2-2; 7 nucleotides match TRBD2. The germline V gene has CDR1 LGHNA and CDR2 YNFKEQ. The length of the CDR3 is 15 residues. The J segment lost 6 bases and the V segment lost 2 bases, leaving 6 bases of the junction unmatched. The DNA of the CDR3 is TGTGCCAGCAGCCAACCGGGAGGCGGGCCCGGGGAGCTGTTTTTT. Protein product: CASSQPGGGPGELFF.

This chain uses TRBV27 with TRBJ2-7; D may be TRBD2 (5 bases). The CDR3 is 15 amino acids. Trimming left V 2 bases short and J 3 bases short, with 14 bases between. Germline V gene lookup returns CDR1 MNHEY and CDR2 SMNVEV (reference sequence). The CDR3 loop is CASSLNWENSYEQYF. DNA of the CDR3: TGTGCCAGCAGTTTAAACTGGGAGAATAGCTACGAGCAGTACTTC.

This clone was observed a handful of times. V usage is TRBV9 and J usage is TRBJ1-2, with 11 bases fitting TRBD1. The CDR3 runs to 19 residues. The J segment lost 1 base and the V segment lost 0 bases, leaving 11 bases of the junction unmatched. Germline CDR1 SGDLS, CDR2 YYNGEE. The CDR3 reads CASSVADRTGGDLNYGYTF. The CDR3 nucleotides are TGTGCCAGCAGCGTAGCAGATAGGACAGGGGGCGATCTTAACTATGGCTACACCTTC.

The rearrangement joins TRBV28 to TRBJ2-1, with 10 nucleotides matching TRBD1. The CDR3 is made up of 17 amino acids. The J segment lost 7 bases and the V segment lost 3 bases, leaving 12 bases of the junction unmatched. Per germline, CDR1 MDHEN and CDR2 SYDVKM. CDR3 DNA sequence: TGTGCCAGCAGTTTCCACTTAGGGACAGGGGAGGGTAATGAGCAGTTCTTC. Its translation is CASSFHLGTGEGNEQFF.

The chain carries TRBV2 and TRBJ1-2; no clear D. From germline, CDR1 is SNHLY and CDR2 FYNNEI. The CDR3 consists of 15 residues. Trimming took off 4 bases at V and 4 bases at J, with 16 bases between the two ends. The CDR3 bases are TGTGCCAGCAGTGGTCCCGGCGACCGCGGCTATGGCTACACCTTC. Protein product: CASSGPGDRGYGYTF.

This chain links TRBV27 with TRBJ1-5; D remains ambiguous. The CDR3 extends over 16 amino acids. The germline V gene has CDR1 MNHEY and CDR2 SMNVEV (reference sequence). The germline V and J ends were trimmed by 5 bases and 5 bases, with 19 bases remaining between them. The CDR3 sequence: CASSRQAREVHQPQHF. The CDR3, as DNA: TGTGCCAGCAGTCGTCAGGCCAGAGAAGTTCATCAGCCCCAGCATTTT.

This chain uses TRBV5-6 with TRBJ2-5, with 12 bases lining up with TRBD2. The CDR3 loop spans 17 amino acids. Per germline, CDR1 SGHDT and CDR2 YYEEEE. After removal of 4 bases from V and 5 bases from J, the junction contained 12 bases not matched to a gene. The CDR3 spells CASSHTETSGRYETQYF. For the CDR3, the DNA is TGTGCCAGCAGCCACACCGAAACTAGCGGGAGGTACGAGACCCAGTACTTC. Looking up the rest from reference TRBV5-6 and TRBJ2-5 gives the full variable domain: DAGVTQSPTHLIKTRGQQVTLRCSPKSGHDTVSWYQQALGQGPQFIFQYYEEEERQRGNFPDRFSGHQFPNYSSELNVNALLLGDSALYLCASSHTETSGRYETQYFGPGTRLLVL.

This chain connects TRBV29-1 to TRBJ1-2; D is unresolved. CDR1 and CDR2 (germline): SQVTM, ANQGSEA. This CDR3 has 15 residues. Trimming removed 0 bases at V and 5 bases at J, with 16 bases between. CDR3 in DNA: TGCAGCGTTGAAGATTTTTCTGAACGGTCATATGGCTACACCTTC. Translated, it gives CSVEDFSERSYGYTF.

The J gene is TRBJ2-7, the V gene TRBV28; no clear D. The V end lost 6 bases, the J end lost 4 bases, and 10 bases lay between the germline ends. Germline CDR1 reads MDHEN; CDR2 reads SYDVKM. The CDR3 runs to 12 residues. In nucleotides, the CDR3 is TGTGCCAGCAGCTACGAAGAATACGAGCAGTACTTC. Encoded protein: CASSYEEYEQYF.

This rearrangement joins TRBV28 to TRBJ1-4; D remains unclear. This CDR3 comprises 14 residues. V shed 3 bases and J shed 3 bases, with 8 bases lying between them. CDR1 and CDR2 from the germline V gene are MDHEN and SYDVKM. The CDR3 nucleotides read TGTGCCAGCAGTTTGCAGGCTCCTAATGAAAAACTGTTTTTT. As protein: CASSLQAPNEKLFF.

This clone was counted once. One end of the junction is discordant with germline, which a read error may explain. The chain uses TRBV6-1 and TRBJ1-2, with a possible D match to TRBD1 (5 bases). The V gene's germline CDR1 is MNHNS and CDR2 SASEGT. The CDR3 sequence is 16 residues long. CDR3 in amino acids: CVSSEGPWGDNYGYTF. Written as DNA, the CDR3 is TGTGTCAGCAGTGAAGGCCCCTGGGGCGATAACTATGGCTACACCTTC.

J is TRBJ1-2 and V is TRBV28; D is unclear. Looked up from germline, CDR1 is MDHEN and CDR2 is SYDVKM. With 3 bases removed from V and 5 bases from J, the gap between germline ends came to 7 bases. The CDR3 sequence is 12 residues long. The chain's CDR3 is CASSFREYGYTF. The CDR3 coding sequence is TGTGCCAGCAGTTTCCGGGAATATGGCTACACCTTC.